Included here is one T cell receptor (beta chain) sequence, with context. Its antigen is as yet unknown. The record originates from a study of OX40 agonist ivuxolimab in advanced cancers. General study findings and limits: Expanded peripheral T cell antigen specificity was not determined.

This table comes from immunoSEQ multiplex PCR, and its TCRdb copy is limited to in-frame clones, with some not included. Of some 81,000 clones detected, 65% to 90% appear once; the ten largest clones hold just under 2%. The germline gives CDR1 GTSNPN, CDR2 SVGIG (reference sequence). V was trimmed by 4 bases and J by 6 bases, leaving 13 bases between them. The CDR3 sequence is 13 residues long. The source is an adult with an advanced solid tumor such as melanoma, head and neck, liver or kidney cancer. The specimen was CD4+ or CD8+ T cells sorted from blood, collected in a trial of the OX40 agonist ivuxolimab. V is TRBV30 and J is TRBJ2-1, with D perhaps matching TRBD1 (6 bases). CDR3 sequence (DNA): TGTGCCTGGACAATGGGACACTTCAATGAGCAGTTCTTC. Encoded protein: CAWTMGHFNEQFF.